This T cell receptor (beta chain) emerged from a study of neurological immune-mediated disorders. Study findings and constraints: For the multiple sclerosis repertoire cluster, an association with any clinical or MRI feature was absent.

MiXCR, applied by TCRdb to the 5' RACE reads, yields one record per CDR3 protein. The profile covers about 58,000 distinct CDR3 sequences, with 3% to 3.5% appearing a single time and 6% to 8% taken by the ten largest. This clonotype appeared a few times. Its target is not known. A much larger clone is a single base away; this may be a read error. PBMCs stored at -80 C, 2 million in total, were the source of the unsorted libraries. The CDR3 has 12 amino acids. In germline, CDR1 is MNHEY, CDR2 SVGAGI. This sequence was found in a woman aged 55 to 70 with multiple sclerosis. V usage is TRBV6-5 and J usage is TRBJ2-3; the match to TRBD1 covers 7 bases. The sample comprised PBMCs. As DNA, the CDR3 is TGTGCCAGCAGTTACGGGACAGATAAGCAGTATTTT. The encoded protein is CASSYGTDKQYF.